Ten or more counts support the clone carrying this T cell receptor (beta chain). What it recognizes is unknown. Relative to the germline gene, one junction end is altered; a read error may explain this. Germline CDR1 reads MNHNS; CDR2 reads SASEGT. The CDR3 has 14 amino acids. This sample is part of a study of response to subunit inactivated influenza vaccine. TCRdb analysed the RT-PCR reads with MiXCR anew, one entry per CDR3 protein. This table holds hundreds of thousands of distinct CDR3 sequences, approximately 15% found once. Points from the study as a whole: Each seasonal influenza vaccination recruits few new T cells, the authors suggested.

The V call is TRBV6-1, the J call TRBJ2-1; 12 nucleotides align to TRBD2. The receptor's source is a man aged 45-60 years who received an inactivated influenza vaccine. Source: PBMCs from blood, taken around 14 days before vaccination. The CDR3 nucleotides are TGTGCCAGCAGCGAAGGACTAGCGGGAACTGAGCAGTTCTTC. Its protein product is CASSEGLAGTEQFF.